This TCR beta chain originates from a study of CD8 T cells in ankylosing spondylitis. Germline CDR1 is SGDLS and CDR2 is YYNGEE. Trimming took 0 bases from V and 4 from J, leaving 9 bases between them. The CDR3 runs 14 residues. Quantitative 5'-RACE with molecular barcodes produced the TCR beta libraries. TCRdb analysed the 5' RACE reads with MiXCR anew, one entry per CDR3 protein. The sample contains fewer than 550,000 distinct CDR3 sequences, about 5% of which appear only once. This clonotype has just a few counts. Its antigen is unknown. Regarding the study as a whole: A TCR beta motif of fewer than ten highly homologous variants seemed to mark ankylosing spondylitis blood. Prior literature has documented some motif variants in synovial fluid and blood from reactive arthritis. Significant enrichment of disease-linked clones was reported in matched ankylosing spondylitis synovial fluid.

The chain combines TRBV9 with TRBJ2-3; D is perhaps TRBD2 (6 bases). Sequences were obtained from blood, either unsorted or a sorted T cell fraction (not recorded which). This TCR derives from a male donor with ankylosing spondylitis. The chain's CDR3 is CASSVVAGSDTQYF. The CDR3 region has the DNA TGTGCCAGCAGCGTAGTTGCGGGGTCAGATACGCAGTATTTT.